This T cell receptor beta chain was identified during a study of T cells in Graves' hyperthyroidism and ophthalmopathy. CDR3 length: 15 residues. Germline-derived CDR1 and CDR2 are MNHNS and SASEGT. Points on this clonotype: At one end, the junction sequence differs from germline, possibly due to a read error.

Regions amplified from RNA transcripts were the TCR beta CDR3 regions. When the TCR CDR3 underwent first-round RT-PCR, the HTBI primer set was used. Each CDR3 protein is one row after TCRdb ran MiXCR on the multiplex PCR reads. Of about 520,000 distinct CDR3 sequences in the sample, around 24% were seen once. This sequence was found in a woman in her 30s with Graves' ophthalmopathy. Sequenced input: blood. The chain links TRBV6-1 to TRBJ2-7; 9 positions agree with TRBD2. DNA for the CDR3: TGTGCCAGCAGTGACATTAGCGGGAGTTCCTACGAGCTGTACTTC. Encoded protein: CASSDISGSSYELYF.